This T cell receptor beta chain comes out of a study of cytomegalovirus exposure and HLA in healthy donors (dated by TCRdb to 2016 to 2017). Some background on the complete study: According to an earlier analysis of 587 of the donors, roughly 180 million T cells yielded 117 million unique TCR beta sequences and roughly 280 Gb of sequence data. An early release covering over 500 HLA-typed donors comprised approximately 290 gigabases of sequencing data and tens of millions of unique TCR sequences. Of the roughly 400 genotyped donors, less than 85% were placed in the genetic ancestry cluster associated with self-reported Caucasian donors. The study was designed to test whether signatures of past pathogen exposure could be identified by cataloging public T cell receptors. The study used immunosequencing to profile the T cell repertoires of approximately 650 subjects and linked those repertoires to cytomegalovirus serostatus. Along with the approximately 700-subject first cohort, a separate validation cohort of some 130 different subjects was used. To predict cytomegalovirus infection status, the study brought together high-throughput TCR immunosequencing, statistical association of individual TCRs with disease status, and machine learning. A later analysis re-examined previously published TCR beta repertoires from over 500 donors and added high-resolution HLA genotyping to investigate patterns of TCR occurrence. Rather than drawing on any new phenotypic data, the later analysis identified candidate immune exposures from TCR beta sequences and the way those sequences occurred across donors. An earlier analysis of approximately 500 of the donors applied high-throughput TCR beta sequencing to assess whether each TCR beta V gene segment acted as functional or pseudogenic. Donor age, sex, ethnicity and CMV serostatus were compiled alongside the repertoire data. A later genetic analysis took genome-wide SNP genotypes for about three fifths of the 666 donors and used that subset as a discovery cohort. All discovery cohort repertoires had been generated using a single sequencing platform. Class I and class II HLA loci were covered by the typing at four-digit resolution. Typing coverage differed by locus: A, B, C, DRB1 and DQB1 were typed in about 620-640 donors, DQA1 in 522, DPA1 in around 580, and DPB1 in just under 490. A few DR-DQ haplotypes were treated as single units for association and clustering because of strong linkage in the cohort. On average, approximately 250,000 unique TCR beta nucleotide sequences were sequenced per donor among about 400 genotyped donors of the cohort, with roughly a sixth of those sequences being non-productive. Here is what the overall study found, with its caveats: A further reported finding was that TCR beta sequences accurately predicted the HLA-A and HLA-B alleles for most subjects in the first cohort. In an earlier analysis of some 540 of the donors, most TCR beta V segments appeared in productive rearrangements about 87% or about 30% of the time, broadly matching IMGT annotations. This cohort had only TCR beta chains sequenced, and the lack of alpha or paired-chain data limited which features could be detected. Compared with the 666-donor mean, donors in an Asian-associated ancestry cluster had fewer N-insertions in productive TCRs, according to a later genetic analysis. Across donors, most TCR sequences were observed very rarely, whereas some public TCRs were present in many individuals. Because HLA typing was unavailable for some donors at each locus, only the typed subset was used in association tests. In a later analysis, HLA-associated TCR beta chains were found to be more clonally expanded and to have lower generation probabilities than equally common non-associated chains. In the study, 164 TCR beta chains were listed as associated with cytomegalovirus. In a later analysis, most CMV-associated TCR beta chains were found to appear HLA-restricted, with HLA associations seemingly driven largely by CMV exposure. The authors suggested that the approach could potentially be generalized to other disease states and immunological phenotypes. In both the original and validation cohorts, the classifier was reported to diagnose cytomegalovirus status with high specificity and sensitivity. Roughly uniform sequencing depth across donors was assumed in presence/absence analyses, although this assumption may not hold. A group of highly shared sequence variants was considered likely to be a technical artifact of the sequencing pipeline. For the cohort, immune exposure information was limited to CMV serostatus. Specific HLA alleles were associated with 15,000 to 20,000 TCR beta sequences at a false discovery rate of 0.05 in a later analysis. When HLA alleles, especially DR and DQ, strongly co-occurred, attributing TCR associations to individual alleles was difficult. In a later analysis, several top co-occurrence clusters were reported to appear linked to parvovirus B19, influenza, CMV and Epstein-Barr virus. A later genetic analysis associated a missense DCLRE1C variant with V-gene and J-gene trimming of TCR beta chains, and an independent cohort replicated the association. According to a later analysis, TCR association rates differed among HLA loci, with DRB1 alleles showing the most associated TCRs and HLA-C alleles showing the fewest. The earlier analysis of a few hundred of the donors excluded approximately 17 rarely observed V segments, including chromosome 9 orphons, because counts were too low. Linkage disequilibrium might explain the correlated functional status among segregating V segments, but an unknown experimental factor could not be excluded. Three of the identified cytomegalovirus-associated TCR beta chains were confirmed in vitro to be specific for cytomegalovirus antigens. The 87-base-pair reads could not distinguish some IMGT-functional V segments, including TRBV6-2 and TRBV6-3, so those segments were excluded.

As regards this clone: The antigen this receptor binds is unknown. The sample holds no much larger clone one base away, and base qualities are not on file.

The cohort comprised fewer than 750 healthy bone marrow donors. All cohort members were sampled while nominally healthy, although unrecorded immune exposures were likely present. The donor was CMV seropositive and was included in the group of approximately 300 seropositive cohort members. Every donor gave a peripheral blood sample, and the peripheral blood mononuclear cells from that sample were used for TCR beta sequencing. Genomic DNA was extracted from the blood cell samples with the Qiagen DNeasy Blood Extraction Kit. CDR1 and CDR2 are read off the germline V gene as SGHRS and YFSETQ. From V the trimming removes 4 bases and from J it removes 0 bases, while the gene matches leave 6 bases of the junction unaccounted for. The CDR3 holds 16 amino acids from the cysteine to the phenylalanine. The CDR3 DNA has 48 bases and is translated from base 1. Library preparation was by the immunoSEQ multiplex PCR assay. For the multiplex PCR, a mixture combining 60 forward primers for TCR Vbeta segments and 13 reverse primers for TCR Jbeta segments was used. The CDR3 region of rearranged TCR beta genes was amplified from genomic DNA by a multiplex PCR assay. Amplified TCR beta libraries were sequenced as 87-base-pair reads on the Illumina HiSeq System. The published analysis was carried out like this. Across the 700 or so repertoires, a later analysis counted roughly 77 million unique TCR beta chains, around 11 million of which were shared by at least two donors. To remove PCR and sequencing errors, raw reads were error-corrected and collapsed into unique sequences using a nearest-neighbor algorithm that merged closely related sequences. Alignment of CDR3 sequences to IMGT reference sequences was used to assign V, D and J gene segments. Each retained sequence needed at least a six-nucleotide match to both a V gene segment and a J gene segment. A rearrangement was called productive if the CDR3 had no stop codons and remained in frame with V and J, and every other rearrangement was called non-productive. CDR3 was defined by IMGT convention, running from the second conserved V-encoded cysteine to the conserved J-encoded phenylalanine. The earlier analysis of fewer than 750 of the donors excluded sequences that lacked an unambiguous match to a single V gene segment. An earlier analysis of a few hundred of the donors called V segments functional above 56.7% productive rearrangements and segregating when the between-donor standard deviation exceeded 5%. A statistical classification framework was built for diagnosing cytomegalovirus status from the catalog of TCR beta chain sequences. In a later analysis, TCR nucleotide sequences were compared against IMGT/GENE-DB human TR gene sequences so that V and J genes could be assigned. Using the TCRdist pipeline, a later analysis assigned CDR3 sequences along with most-parsimonious VDJ recombination scenarios. In a later analysis, each TCR beta chain was defined by its CDR3 amino acid sequence together with its V-gene family, and reads lacking a unique V-gene family were excluded. As a way to deal with suspected cross-contamination and a sequencing artifact, a later analysis dropped approximately 570 nucleotide sequences that were highly shared and had low generation probability. In a later analysis, a clonal expansion index was calculated for each public chain from normalized within-repertoire ranks of inferred template counts. Generation probabilities in a later analysis came from a VDJ recombination model fitted to out-of-frame rearrangements, and those results were checked against IGoR. A later analysis scored TCR-TCR, TCR-HLA and TCR-CMV co-occurrence with hypergeometric tests, applying a repertoire-size bias correction to TCR pairs. To estimate false discovery rates, a later analysis permuted the HLA or CMV assignments 20 times. A later analysis grouped co-occurring TCRs with DBSCAN, adding TCRdist sequence similarity when clustering within HLA-allele-positive subsets. Repertoires with fewer than 30,000 or more than 120,000 public chains, plus five repertoires with anomalous nucleotide sharing, were excluded from co-occurrence clustering. TCRdb provides this immuneACCESS table in a form limited to in-frame rearrangements. Some clones are lacking; in checked studies, under half of them reflect an unresolved V gene, and why the rest are absent is not known. Clone size and V and J calls were adopted from that table, with D and trimming inferred from the DNA. Within this sample are 120,000 or so clones, with about 63% of them counted one time only. The ten largest account for 1.6% of the sample.

Here the chain combines TRBV5-1 and TRBJ2-1, with TRBD1 matching 8 junction bases. The source of this sequence is a man aged 30-40 years in good health and CMV-seropositive. The specimen sequenced was PBMCs. The DNA sequence is as follows: TGCGCCAGCAGCGGCAACAGGGGGACCTCCTACAATGAGCAGTTCTTC. It is translated as CASSGNRGTSYNEQFF.